The rows below give T cell receptor beta chains drawn from one sample of a study of T cell repertoires and leukemia-associated antigens. TCRdb used MiXCR to reprocess the 5' RACE reads, holding one entry per CDR3 protein. This table holds about 11,000 distinct CDR3 sequences, under 55% found once. The antigens of these receptors remain unknown. Specimen: CD3+ T cells sorted from blood and cultured. The receptors stem from a female donor in good health. CDR3s include the opening cysteine and the closing phenylalanine or tryptophan. The order of the fields is clone size, V gene, CDR3 length, J gene, D gene, CDR3 DNA, CDR3 protein. A D gene is named only where the DNA matches it firmly. Not all rows give a size; the values are once, few, many and, for expanded clones, a class.

>-|TRBV12-3/TRBV12-4|13|TRBJ2-1|-
TGTGCCAGCAGTCTCTCCGGGCTGACTGAGCAGTTCTTC
CASSLSGLTEQFF
>-|TRBV19|15|TRBJ1-2|-
TGTGCCAGTAGTATAACCGCAGGGTCCGGCTATGGCTACACCTTC
CASSITAGSGYGYTF
>-|TRBV7-9|16|TRBJ1-5|TRBD1
TGTGCCAGCAGCTTACTTACAGGGGGTAGCAATCAGCCCCAGCATTTT
CASSLLTGGSNQPQHF
>-|TRBV9|15|TRBJ2-5|TRBD2
TGTGCCAGCAGCGCCACGGGAACTAGCGCCGCCGCCCAGTACTTC
CASSATGTSAAAQYF
>few|TRBV6-5|17|TRBJ2-1|TRBD2
TGTGCCAGCAGTTACACAGCCGGGACTAGCGGCTACAATGAGCAGTTCTTC
CASSYTAGTSGYNEQFF
>-|TRBV12-3/TRBV12-4|15|TRBJ2-5|-
TGTGCCGGCACCCCGTCCGGGGGCCGGCAAGAGACCCAGTACTTC
CAGTPSGGRQETQYF
>-|TRBV20-1|15|TRBJ1-2|TRBD1
TGCAGTGCCAGAGACCTAACCGGGACAGATTATGGTAACACCTTC
CSARDLTGTDYGNTF
>many|TRBV15|13|TRBJ2-7|-
TGTGCCACCAGCAGAGATCGTCCCTACGAGCAGTACTTC
CATSRDRPYEQYF
>once|TRBV11-2|12|TRBJ2-5|-
TGTGCCAGCAGCTTAGGAAGGGGGGCCCAGTACTTC
CASSLGRGAQYF
>-|TRBV7-3|13|TRBJ2-5|TRBD1
TGTGCCAGCAGCCCATACAGGGGAGAGACCCAGTACTTC
CASSPYRGETQYF